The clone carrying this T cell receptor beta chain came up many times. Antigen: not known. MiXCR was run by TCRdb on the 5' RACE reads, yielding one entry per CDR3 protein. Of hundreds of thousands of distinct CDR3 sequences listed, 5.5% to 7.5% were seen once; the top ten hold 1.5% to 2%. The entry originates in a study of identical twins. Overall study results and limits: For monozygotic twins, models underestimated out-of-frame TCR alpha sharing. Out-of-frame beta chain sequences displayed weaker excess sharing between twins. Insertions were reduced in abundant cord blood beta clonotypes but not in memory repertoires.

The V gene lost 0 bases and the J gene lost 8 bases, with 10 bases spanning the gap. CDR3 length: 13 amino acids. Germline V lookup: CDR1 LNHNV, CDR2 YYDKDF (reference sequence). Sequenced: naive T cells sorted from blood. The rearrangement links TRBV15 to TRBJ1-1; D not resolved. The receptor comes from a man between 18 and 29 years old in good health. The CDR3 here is CATSRDPAREAFF. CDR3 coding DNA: TGTGCCACCAGCAGAGATCCGGCGCGGGAAGCTTTCTTT.